These 15 T cell receptor beta chains were all obtained from the same sample, sequenced in a study of T cells in Graves' hyperthyroidism and ophthalmopathy (dated by TCRdb to between 2019 and 2020). The library was built by means of multiplex PCR. TCRdb lists the instrument as Illumina HiSeq 2000. The TCR beta CDR3 regions were amplified from RNA transcripts. The first round of RT-PCR for the TCR CDR3 was performed with the HTBI primer set and the Qiagen OneStep RT-PCR kit. The public reads were run again by TCRdb, first through fastp at Q25 and then through MiXCR, and only productive beta chains were kept. Merged by CDR3 protein, the rows form single entries marked with the most common genes and DNA. Recorded for this sample are about 300,000 distinct CDR3 sequences; around a fifth of them occurred a single time. Approximately 37% of the sample rests with the top ten. The sequenced sample was blood. Every receptor here comes from a man between 45 and 60 years old with Graves' ophthalmopathy.

In its sample, this clonotype was seen many times. The CDR3 region has the DNA TGTGCCAGCACCCCGGGACAAACCCCTATGAACACTGAAGCTTTCTTT. Amino acids: CASTPGQTPMNTEAFF. V gene TRBV6-1 combines with J gene TRBJ1-1; D may be TRBD1 (6 bases). Germline V gene lookup returns CDR1 MNHNS and CDR2 SASEGT. Trimming removed 7 bases from V and 0 bases from J, with 18 bases in between. The CDR3 has 16 amino acids.

V usage is TRBV6-1 and J usage is TRBJ2-1; 12 bases line up with TRBD2. J lost 3 bases, V lost 5 bases, and 2 bases had no gene match. From germline, CDR1 is MNHNS and CDR2 SASEGT. The CDR3 contains 15 residues. CDR3 DNA: TGTGCCAGCAGTAAACTAGCGGGAGGCTACAATGAGCAGTTCTTC. It encodes CASSKLAGGYNEQFF.

The chain employs TRBV12-3 or TRBV12-4 and TRBJ2-1, with 9 bases aligning to TRBD1. This CDR3 is built from 17 residues. V shed 7 bases, J shed 1 base, and the junction held 11 bases outside the gene matches. CDR3 sequence reads: CASNGQGKSSSYNEQFF. The CDR3 nucleotides are TGTGCCAGCAACGGACAGGGGAAGTCTAGTTCCTACAATGAGCAGTTCTTC.

Ten or more counts support this clonotype. The CDR3 sequence: CASSYRVFGETQYF. The CDR3 DNA follows: TGTGCCAGCAGTTACAGGGTCTTCGGAGAGACCCAGTACTTC. The chain recombines TRBV6-6 with TRBJ2-5, with D unclear. This CDR3 spans 14 amino acids. Deletions cut 2 bases from V and 4 bases from J, with 11 bases between. Germline V gene lookup returns CDR1 MNHNY and CDR2 SVGAGI (reference sequence).

This clonotype was observed a handful of times. The rearrangement joins TRBV28 to TRBJ2-3; D gene ambiguous. The CDR3 has 11 residues. V was shortened by 5 bases and J by 9 bases, with 9 bases between the two germline ends. The germline CDR1 and CDR2 sequences are MDHEN and SYDVKM. Here the CDR3 DNA reads TGTGCCAGCAGTCACGTTGGCACGCAGTATTTT. Amino acid sequence: CASSHVGTQYF.

Note on this clonotype: With a much larger clone just one base away, this may be a read error. The J gene is TRBJ1-1, the V gene TRBV13, with D tentatively TRBD1 (5 bases). This CDR3 has 15 residues. Germline V lookup: CDR1 PRHDT, CDR2 FYEKMQ (reference sequence). CDR3 sequence reads: CASSLGGGMNAEAFF. The DNA for the CDR3 is TGTGCCAGCAGCTTAGGGGGGGGGATGAACGCTGAAGCTTTCTTT.

This clonotype was picked up many times. The chain has TRBV29-1 and TRBJ1-1, with 9 bases matching TRBD1. CDR1 is SQVTM and CDR2 is ANQGSEA in the germline V gene. There are 13 residues in the CDR3. J lost 3 bases, V lost 7 bases, and 6 bases had no gene match. The CDR3 nucleotides read TGCAGCGCCTCGACAGGGGGAGACACTGAAGCTTTCTTT. Its translation is CSASTGGDTEAFF.

This clonotype was seen more than once but under ten times. The rearrangement joins TRBV20-1 to TRBJ2-3; TRBD2 matches 7 bases. V lost 5 bases to trimming and J lost 6 bases; unmatched junction nucleotides: 11. The germline V gene has CDR1 DFQATT and CDR2 SNEGSKA (reference sequence). This CDR3 is built from 14 residues. The CDR3 loop reads CSASFGGRGDTQYF. The CDR3 DNA reads as TGCAGTGCTTCCTTTGGCGGGAGAGGTGATACGCAGTATTTT.

The gene calls are TRBV5-6 and TRBJ1-1, with a weak D call TRBD1 (6 bases). The V gene's germline CDR1 is SGHDT and CDR2 YYEEEE. This CDR3 region has 17 residues. V gave up 5 bases and J gave up 5 bases, with 25 bases separating them. This CDR3 reads CASRIGGGARSGTEAFF. The CDR3, as DNA: TGTGCCAGCAGGATAGGGGGGGGCGCTAGGAGTGGTACTGAAGCTTTCTTT.

In this sample, this clonotype turned up a few times. V is TRBV5-1 and J is TRBJ2-5; the D gene is possibly TRBD2 (6 bases). The CDR3 spans 15 residues. V lost 4 bases and J 5 bases, leaving 18 bases between the germline ends. The germline V gene has CDR1 SGHRS and CDR2 YFSETQ. As DNA, the CDR3 is TGCGCCAGCAGCATCGGTTCCGGGGGAACGGAGACCCAGTACTTC. It yields the protein CASSIGSGGTETQYF.

This sequence joins TRBV2 and TRBJ2-1; 11 positions agree with TRBD2. The CDR3 is made up of 15 amino acids. J was trimmed by 6 bases and V by 6 bases; bases with no gene match: 7. The germline gives CDR1 SNHLY, CDR2 FYNNEI. For the CDR3, the DNA is TGTGCCAGCAGCCCTAGCGGGAGGAGTGTCAATGAGCAGTTCTTC. It yields the protein CASSPSGRSVNEQFF.

This clonotype showed up many times. The chain recombines TRBV5-1 with TRBJ2-7; tentatively, D is TRBD2 (7 bases). Trimming took off 4 bases at V and 5 bases at J, with 19 bases between the two ends. This CDR3 region has 15 residues. Germline V gives CDR1 SGHRS, CDR2 YFSETQ. The CDR3 reads CASSGGAGVPNEQYF. CDR3 in DNA: TGCGCCAGCAGCGGGGGCGCGGGAGTCCCCAACGAGCAGTACTTC.

Only a few counts were recorded for this clonotype. The chain uses TRBV15 and TRBJ1-3, with unresolved D. The CDR3 runs 15 residues. Per the germline V gene, CDR1 is LNHNV and CDR2 is YYDKDF (reference sequence). The V and J ends lost 6 bases and 0 bases respectively, with 12 bases between them. CDR3 residues: CATRTLQVSGNTIYF. DNA of the CDR3: TGTGCCACCAGGACACTCCAGGTCTCTGGAAACACCATATATTTT.

This clonotype came up a few times. The chain has TRBV9 and TRBJ1-2; 7 bases match TRBD1. Germline CDR1 and CDR2: SGDLS and YYNGEE. The CDR3 sequence is 13 residues long. After removal of 3 bases from V and 8 bases from J, the junction contained 7 bases not matched to a gene. The CDR3 here is CASSATGDWGYTF. The CDR3 region has the DNA TGTGCCAGCAGCGCAACAGGGGATTGGGGCTACACCTTC.

This chain uses TRBV6-1 with TRBJ1-3; possible D gene TRBD1, 5 bases. Germline CDR1 and CDR2: MNHNS and SASEGT. CDR3 length: 13 residues. The V end was cut by 11 bases, the J end by 2 bases, with 13 bases between. This chain's CDR3 is CAARDGTGNTIYF. The CDR3 DNA sequence: TGTGCCGCCCGGGACGGAACTGGAAACACCATATATTTT.